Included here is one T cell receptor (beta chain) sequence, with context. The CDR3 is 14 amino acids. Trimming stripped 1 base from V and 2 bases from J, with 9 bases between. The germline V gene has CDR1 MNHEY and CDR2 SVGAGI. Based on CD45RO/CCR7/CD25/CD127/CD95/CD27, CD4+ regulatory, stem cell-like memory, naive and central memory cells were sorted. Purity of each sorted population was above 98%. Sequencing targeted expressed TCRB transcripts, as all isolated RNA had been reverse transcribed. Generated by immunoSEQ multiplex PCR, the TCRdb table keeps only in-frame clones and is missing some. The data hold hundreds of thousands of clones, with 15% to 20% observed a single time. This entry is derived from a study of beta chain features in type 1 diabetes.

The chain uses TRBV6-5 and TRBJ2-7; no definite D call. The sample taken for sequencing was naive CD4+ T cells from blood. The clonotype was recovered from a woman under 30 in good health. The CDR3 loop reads CASSYWEGTYEQYF. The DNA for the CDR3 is TGTGCCAGCAGTTACTGGGAAGGGACCTACGAGCAGTACTTC.